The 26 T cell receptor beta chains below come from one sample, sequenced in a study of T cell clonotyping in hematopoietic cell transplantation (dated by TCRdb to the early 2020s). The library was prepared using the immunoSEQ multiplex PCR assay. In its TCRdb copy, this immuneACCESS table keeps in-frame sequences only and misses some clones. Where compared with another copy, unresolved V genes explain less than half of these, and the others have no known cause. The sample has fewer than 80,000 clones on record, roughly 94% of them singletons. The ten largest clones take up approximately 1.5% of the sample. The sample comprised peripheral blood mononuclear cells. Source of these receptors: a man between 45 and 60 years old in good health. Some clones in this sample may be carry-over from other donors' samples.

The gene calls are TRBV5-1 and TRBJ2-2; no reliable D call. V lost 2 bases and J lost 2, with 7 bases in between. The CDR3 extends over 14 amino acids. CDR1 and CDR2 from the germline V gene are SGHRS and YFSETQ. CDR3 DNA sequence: TGCGCCAGCAGCTTCGGGCAAAACACCGGGGAGCTGTTTTTT. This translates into CASSFGQNTGELFF.

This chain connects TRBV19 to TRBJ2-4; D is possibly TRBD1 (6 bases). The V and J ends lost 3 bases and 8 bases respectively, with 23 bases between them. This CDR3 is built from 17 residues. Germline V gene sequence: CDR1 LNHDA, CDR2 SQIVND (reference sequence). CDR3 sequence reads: CASSIEPNRAGLDIQYF. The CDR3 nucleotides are TGTGCCAGTAGTATCGAACCAAACAGGGCGGGCCTTGACATTCAGTACTTC.

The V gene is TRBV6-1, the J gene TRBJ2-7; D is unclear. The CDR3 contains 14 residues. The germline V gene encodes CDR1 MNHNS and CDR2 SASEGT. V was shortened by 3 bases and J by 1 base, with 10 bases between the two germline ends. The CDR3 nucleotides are TGTGCCAGCAGTGAGGTTCAAACTTCCTACGAGCAGTACTTC. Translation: CASSEVQTSYEQYF.

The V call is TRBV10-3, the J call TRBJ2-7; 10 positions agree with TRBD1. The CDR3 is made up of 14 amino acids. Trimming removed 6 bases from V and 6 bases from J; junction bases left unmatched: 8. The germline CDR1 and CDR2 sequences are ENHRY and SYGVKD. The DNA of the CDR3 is TGTGCCATCAGGCCCGGGGACAGGGGACGCGAGCAGTACTTC. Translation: CAIRPGDRGREQYF.

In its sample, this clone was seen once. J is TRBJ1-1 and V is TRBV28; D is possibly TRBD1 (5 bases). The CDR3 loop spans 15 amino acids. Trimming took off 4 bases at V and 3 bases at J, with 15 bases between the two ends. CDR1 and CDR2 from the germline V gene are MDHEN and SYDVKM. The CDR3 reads CASSSLGTGDTEAFF. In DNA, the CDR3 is TGTGCCAGCAGTTCCCTAGGGACTGGGGACACTGAAGCTTTCTTT.

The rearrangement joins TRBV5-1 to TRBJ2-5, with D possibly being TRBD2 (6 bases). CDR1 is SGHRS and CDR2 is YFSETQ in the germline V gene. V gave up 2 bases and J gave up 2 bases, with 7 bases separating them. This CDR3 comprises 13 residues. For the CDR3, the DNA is TGCGCCAGCAGCTTCGGGGGTCAAGAGACCCAGTACTTC. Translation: CASSFGGQETQYF. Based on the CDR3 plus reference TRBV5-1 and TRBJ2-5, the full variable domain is KAGVTQTPRYLIKTRGQQVTLSCSPISGHRSVSWYQQTPGQGLQFLFEYFSETQRNKGNFPGRFSGRQFSNSRSEMNVSTLELGDSALYLCASSFGGQETQYFGPGTRLLVL.

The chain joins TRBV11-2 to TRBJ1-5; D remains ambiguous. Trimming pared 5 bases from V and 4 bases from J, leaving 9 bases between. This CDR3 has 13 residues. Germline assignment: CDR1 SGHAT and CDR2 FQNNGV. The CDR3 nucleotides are TGTGCCAGCAGCCAAGGGCCAAATCAGCCCCAGCATTTT. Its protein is CASSQGPNQPQHF.

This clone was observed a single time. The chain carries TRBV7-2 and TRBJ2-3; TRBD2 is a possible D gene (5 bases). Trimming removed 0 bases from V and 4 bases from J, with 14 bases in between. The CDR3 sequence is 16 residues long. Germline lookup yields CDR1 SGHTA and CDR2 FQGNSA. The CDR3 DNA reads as TGTGCCAGCAGCTTAGCGGCTAGCCGAGCATCAGATACGCAGTATTTT. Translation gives CASSLAASRASDTQYF.

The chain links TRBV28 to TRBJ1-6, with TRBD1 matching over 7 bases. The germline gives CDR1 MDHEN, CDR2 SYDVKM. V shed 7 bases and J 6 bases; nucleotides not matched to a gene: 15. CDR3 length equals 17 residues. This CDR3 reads CASTFPPGQRFNSPLHF. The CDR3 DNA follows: TGTGCCAGCACCTTTCCCCCGGGACAGCGCTTTAATTCACCCCTCCACTTT.

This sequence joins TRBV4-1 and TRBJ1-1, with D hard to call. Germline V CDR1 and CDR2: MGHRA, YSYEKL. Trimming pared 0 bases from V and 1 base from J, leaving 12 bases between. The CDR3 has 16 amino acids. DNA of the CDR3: TGCGCCAGCAGCCAAGACACCTACGGGAGGAACACTGAAGCTTTCTTT. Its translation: CASSQDTYGRNTEAFF.

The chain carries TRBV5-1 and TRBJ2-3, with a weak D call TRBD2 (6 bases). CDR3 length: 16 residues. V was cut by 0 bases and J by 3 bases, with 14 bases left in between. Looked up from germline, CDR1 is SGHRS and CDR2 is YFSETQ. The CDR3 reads CASSLGGGISTDTQYF. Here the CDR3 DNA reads TGCGCCAGCAGCTTGGGCGGCGGGATCAGTACAGATACGCAGTATTTT.

CDR3 DNA: TGTGCCGCCGGGACGTCCTCTTTGGATGAGCAGTTCTTC. It is translated as CAAGTSSLDEQFF. The chain is built from TRBV10-3 and TRBJ2-1; D is perhaps TRBD1 or TRBD2 (5 bases each). The CDR3 extends over 13 amino acids. V was shortened by 11 bases and J by 8 bases, with 19 bases between the two germline ends. The germline V gene encodes CDR1 ENHRY and CDR2 SYGVKD.

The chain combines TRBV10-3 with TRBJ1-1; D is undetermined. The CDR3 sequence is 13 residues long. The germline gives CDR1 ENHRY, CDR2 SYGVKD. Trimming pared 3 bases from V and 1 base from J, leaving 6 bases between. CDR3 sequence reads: CAISEATNTEAFF. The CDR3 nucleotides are TGTGCCATCAGTGAAGCAACGAACACTGAAGCTTTCTTT.

The CDR3 protein is CASTPTFDNEQFF. CDR3 DNA: TGTGCCAGCACCCCGACTTTCGACAATGAGCAGTTCTTC. J is TRBJ2-1 and V is TRBV28; D gene uncertain. V was shortened by 7 bases and J by 5 bases, with 12 bases between the two germline ends. Germline values: CDR1 MDHEN, CDR2 SYDVKM. This CDR3 is built from 13 residues.

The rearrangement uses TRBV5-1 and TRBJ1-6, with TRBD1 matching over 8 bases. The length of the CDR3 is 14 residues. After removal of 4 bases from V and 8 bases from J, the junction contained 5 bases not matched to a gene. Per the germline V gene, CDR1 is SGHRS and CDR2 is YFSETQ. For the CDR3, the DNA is TGCGCCAGCAGCGGCCCGGGACAGGATTCACCCCTCCACTTT. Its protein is CASSGPGQDSPLHF.

CDR3 bases: TGTGCCAGCAGTTACTCGTATACAGATACGCAGTATTTT. Translating gives CASSYSYTDTQYF. The V and J genes are TRBV6-5 and TRBJ2-3; D is undetermined. The CDR3 sequence is 13 residues long. Looked up from germline, CDR1 is MNHEY and CDR2 is SVGAGI. The ends were cut back, 0 bases at V and 3 bases at J, with 4 bases in the middle.

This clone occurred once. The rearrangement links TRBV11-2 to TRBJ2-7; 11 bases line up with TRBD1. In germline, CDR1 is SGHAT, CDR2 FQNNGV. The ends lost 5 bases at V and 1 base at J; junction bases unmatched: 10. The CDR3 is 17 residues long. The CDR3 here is CASSDGTGGDWSYEQYF. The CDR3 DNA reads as TGTGCCAGCAGCGACGGGACAGGGGGAGATTGGTCCTACGAGCAGTACTTC.

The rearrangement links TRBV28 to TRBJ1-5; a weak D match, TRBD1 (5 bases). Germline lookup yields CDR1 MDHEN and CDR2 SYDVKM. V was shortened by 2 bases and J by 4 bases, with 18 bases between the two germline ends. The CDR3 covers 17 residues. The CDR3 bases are TGTGCCAGCAGTTTAGGGGATTGGGGCACGGGGAATCAGCCCCAGCATTTT. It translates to CASSLGDWGTGNQPQHF.

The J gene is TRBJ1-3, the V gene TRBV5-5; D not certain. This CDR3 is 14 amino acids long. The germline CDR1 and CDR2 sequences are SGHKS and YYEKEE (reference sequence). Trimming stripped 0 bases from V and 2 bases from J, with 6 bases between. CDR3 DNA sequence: TGTGCCAGCAGCTTGGTGGGGACTGGAAACACCATATATTTT. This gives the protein CASSLVGTGNTIYF.

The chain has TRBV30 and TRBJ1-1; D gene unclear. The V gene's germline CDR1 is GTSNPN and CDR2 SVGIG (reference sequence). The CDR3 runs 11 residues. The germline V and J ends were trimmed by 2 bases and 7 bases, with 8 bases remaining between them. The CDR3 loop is CAWSTDREAFF. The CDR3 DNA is TGTGCCTGGAGTACCGACCGTGAAGCTTTCTTT.

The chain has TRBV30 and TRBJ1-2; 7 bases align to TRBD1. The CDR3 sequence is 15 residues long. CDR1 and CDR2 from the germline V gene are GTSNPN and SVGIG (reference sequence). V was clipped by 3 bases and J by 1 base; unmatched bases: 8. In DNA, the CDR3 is TGTGCCTGGAGGACGACAGGGTGGAATAACTATGGCTACACCTTC. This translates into CAWRTTGWNNYGYTF.

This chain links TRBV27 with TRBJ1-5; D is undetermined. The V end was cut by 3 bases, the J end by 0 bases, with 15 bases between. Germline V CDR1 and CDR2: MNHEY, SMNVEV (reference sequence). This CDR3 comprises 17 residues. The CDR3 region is CASSFADPEFSNQPQHF. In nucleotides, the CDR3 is TGTGCCAGCAGTTTTGCGGACCCAGAATTTAGCAATCAGCCCCAGCATTTT.

This CDR3 is CASSPLQGIGYEQYF. The CDR3 nucleotides are TGTGCCAGCAGCCCGCTACAGGGTATCGGTTACGAGCAGTACTTC. This chain links TRBV5-4 with TRBJ2-7; TRBD1 might be the D (6 bases). Trimming took off 4 bases at V and 4 bases at J, with 18 bases between the two ends. Germline V gives CDR1 SGHNT, CDR2 YYREEE (reference sequence). The CDR3 length is 15 residues.

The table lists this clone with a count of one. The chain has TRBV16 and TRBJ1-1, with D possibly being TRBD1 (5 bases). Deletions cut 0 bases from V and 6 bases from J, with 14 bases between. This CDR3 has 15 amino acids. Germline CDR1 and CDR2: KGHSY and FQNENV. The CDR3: CASSQSGGNGAEAFF. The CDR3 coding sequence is TGTGCCAGCAGCCAATCGGGGGGGAATGGGGCTGAAGCTTTCTTT.

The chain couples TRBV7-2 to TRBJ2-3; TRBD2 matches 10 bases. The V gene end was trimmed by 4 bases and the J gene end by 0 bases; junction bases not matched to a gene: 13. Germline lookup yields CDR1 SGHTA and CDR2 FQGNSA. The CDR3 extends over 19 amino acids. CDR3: CASSYAASPLAGSTDTQYF. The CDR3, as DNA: TGTGCCAGCAGCTACGCCGCCTCCCCACTAGCGGGAAGCACAGATACGCAGTATTTT. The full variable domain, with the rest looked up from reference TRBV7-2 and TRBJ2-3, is GAGVSQSPSNKVTEKGKDVELRCDPISGHTALYWYRQSLGQGLEFLIYFQGNSAPDKSGLPSDRFSAERTGGSVSTLTIQRTQQEDSAVYLCASSYAASPLAGSTDTQYFGPGTRLTVL.

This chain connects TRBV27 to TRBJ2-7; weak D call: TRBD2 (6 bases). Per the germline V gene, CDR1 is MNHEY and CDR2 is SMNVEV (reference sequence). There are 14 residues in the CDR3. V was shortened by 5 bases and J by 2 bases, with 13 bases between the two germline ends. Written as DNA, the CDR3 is TGTGCCAGCAGTCGCGGGACCGAGACCTACGAGCAGTACTTC. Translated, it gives CASSRGTETYEQYF.